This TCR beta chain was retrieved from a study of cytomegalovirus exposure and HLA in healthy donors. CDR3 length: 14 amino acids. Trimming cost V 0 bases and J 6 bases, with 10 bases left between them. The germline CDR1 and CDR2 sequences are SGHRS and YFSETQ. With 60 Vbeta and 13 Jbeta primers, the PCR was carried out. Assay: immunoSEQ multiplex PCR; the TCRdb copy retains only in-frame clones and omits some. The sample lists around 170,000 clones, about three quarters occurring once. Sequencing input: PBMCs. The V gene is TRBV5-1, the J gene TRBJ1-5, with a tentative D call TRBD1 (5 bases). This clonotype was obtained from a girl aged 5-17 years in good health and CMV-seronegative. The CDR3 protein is CASSLGRAGQPQHF. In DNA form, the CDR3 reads TGCGCCAGCAGCTTGGGCAGGGCTGGTCAGCCCCAGCATTTT. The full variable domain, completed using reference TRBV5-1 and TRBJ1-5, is KAGVTQTPRYLIKTRGQQVTLSCSPISGHRSVSWYQQTPGQGLQFLFEYFSETQRNKGNFPGRFSGRQFSNSRSEMNVSTLELGDSALYLCASSLGRAGQPQHFGDGTRLSIL.